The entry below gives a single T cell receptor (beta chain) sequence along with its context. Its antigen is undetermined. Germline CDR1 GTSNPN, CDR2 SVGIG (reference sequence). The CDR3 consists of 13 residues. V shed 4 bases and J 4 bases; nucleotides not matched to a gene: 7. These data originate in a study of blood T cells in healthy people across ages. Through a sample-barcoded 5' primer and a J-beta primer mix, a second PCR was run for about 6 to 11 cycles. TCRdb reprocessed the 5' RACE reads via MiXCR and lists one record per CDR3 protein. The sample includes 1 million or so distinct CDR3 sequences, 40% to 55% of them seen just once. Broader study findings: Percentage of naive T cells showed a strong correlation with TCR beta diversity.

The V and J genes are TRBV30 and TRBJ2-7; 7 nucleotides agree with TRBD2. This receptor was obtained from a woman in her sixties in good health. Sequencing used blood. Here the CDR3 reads CAWNGRESYEQYF. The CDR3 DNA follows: TGTGCCTGGAACGGGCGGGAGAGTTACGAGCAGTACTTC.